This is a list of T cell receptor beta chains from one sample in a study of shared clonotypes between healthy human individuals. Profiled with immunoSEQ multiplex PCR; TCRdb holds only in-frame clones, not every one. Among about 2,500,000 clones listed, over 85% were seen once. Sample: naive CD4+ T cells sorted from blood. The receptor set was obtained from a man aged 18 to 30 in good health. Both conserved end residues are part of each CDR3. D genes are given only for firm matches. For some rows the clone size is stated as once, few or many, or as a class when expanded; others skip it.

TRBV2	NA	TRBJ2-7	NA	TGTGCCAGCAGTGAAGAAGGCAGGGGGGGGCCCAACGAGCAGTACTTC	CASSEEGRGGPNEQYF
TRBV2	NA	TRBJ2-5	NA	TGTGCCAGCAGCTTCGAGGGAGAGACCCAGTACTTC	CASSFEGETQYF
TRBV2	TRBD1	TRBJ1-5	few	TGTGCCAGCAGTGACGGGACAGGGCACCAGCATTTT	CASSDGTGHQHF
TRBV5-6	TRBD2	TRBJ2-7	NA	TGTGCCAGCCGGGGGGGCATAAGACCCTACGAGCAGTACTTC	CASRGGIRPYEQYF
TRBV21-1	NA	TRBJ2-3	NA	TGTGCCAGCAGCAAATCCTCGAAGGGACTAGCGGGAGTAGCAGATACGCAGTATTTT	CASSKSSKGLAGVADTQYF
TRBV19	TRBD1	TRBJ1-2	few	TGTGCCAGTAGTATAGGTCCGGGACAGCGGTTTGGCTACACCTTC	CASSIGPGQRFGYTF
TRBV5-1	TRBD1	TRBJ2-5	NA	TGCGCCAGCAGCCTCGACAGGGGCCGGCGGGAGACCCAGTACTTC	CASSLDRGRRETQYF
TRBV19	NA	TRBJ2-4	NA	TGTGCCAGTAGTATAACCGGGAGGGGGCTAGCCAAAAACATTCAGTACTTC	CASSITGRGLAKNIQYF
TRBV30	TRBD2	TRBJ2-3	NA	TGTGCCTGGAGGCAAACTAGCGGGGAACGCACAGATACGCAGTATTTT	CAWRQTSGERTDTQYF
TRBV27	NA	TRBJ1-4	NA	TGTGCCAGCAGTTCACAGGGATGCAAAACTGTTTTT	CASSSQGCKTVF
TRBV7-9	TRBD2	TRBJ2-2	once	TGTGCCAGCAGCCCATCTGGGGGGGCGAACACCGGGGAGCTGTTTTTT	CASSPSGGANTGELFF
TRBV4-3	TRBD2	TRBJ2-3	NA	TGCGCCAGCAGCCATGGACTAGCGGGAGGGCCATTGGGCACAGATACGCAGTATTTT	CASSHGLAGGPLGTDTQYF
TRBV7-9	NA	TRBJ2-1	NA	TGTGCCAGCAGCTTACAGTCAGGGCCGTACAATGAGCAGTTCTTC	CASSLQSGPYNEQFF
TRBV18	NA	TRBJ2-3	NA	TGTGCCAGCTCGCCCATCAGGGGCGCAGATACGCAGTATTTT	CASSPIRGADTQYF
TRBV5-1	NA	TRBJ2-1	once	TGCGCCAGCAGCTTGGAGGGGACGAGCTACAATGAGCAGTTCTTC	CASSLEGTSYNEQFF
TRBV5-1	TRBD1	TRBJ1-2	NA	TGCGCCAGCAGCTTGGCCCGACAGGGGAGTGGAAATGGCTACACCTTC	CASSLARQGSGNGYTF
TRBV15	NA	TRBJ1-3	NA	TGTGCCACCACCTCCGGCCCAGGAAACACCATATATTTT	CATTSGPGNTIYF
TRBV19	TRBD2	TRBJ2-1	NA	TGTGCCAGTAGTTTGACTAGCGGGATTAGATCCTACAATGAGCAGTTCTTC	CASSLTSGIRSYNEQFF
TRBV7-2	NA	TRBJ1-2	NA	TGTGCCAGCAGCCCGGGTTCCTATGGCTACACCTTC	CASSPGSYGYTF
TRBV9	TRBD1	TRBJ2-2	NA	TGTGCCAGCAGCCTCACCAACACAGGGGATGTGAGCGGGGAGCTGTTTTTT	CASSLTNTGDVSGELFF
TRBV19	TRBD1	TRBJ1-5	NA	TGTGCCAGTAGCGCCTACCTGACAGGGGGCCCCCAGCATTTT	CASSAYLTGGPQHF
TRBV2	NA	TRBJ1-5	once	NA	CASSEVPVGSGTFRF
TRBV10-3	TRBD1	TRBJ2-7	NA	TGTGCCACCAGTGATCCCGGACAGGGGGCCTACGAGCAGTACTTC	CATSDPGQGAYEQYF
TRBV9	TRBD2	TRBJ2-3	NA	TGTGCCAGCAGCGCCGGGACTAGCGGGGGGGCCGGGACAGATACGCAGTATTTT	CASSAGTSGGAGTDTQYF
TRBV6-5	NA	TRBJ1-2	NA	TGTGCCAGCAGTTACTCGAGTAGGGGTTCTTCCCGCGGCTACACCTTC	CASSYSSRGSSRGYTF
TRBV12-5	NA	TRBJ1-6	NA	TGTGCTAGTTGTACGAATTCACCCCTCCACTTT	CASCTNSPLHF
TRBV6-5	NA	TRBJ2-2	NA	TGTGCCAGCAGATACAGAGCCGGGGAGCTGTTTTTT	CASRYRAGELFF
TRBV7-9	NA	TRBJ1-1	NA	TGTGCCAGCAGCATGGACGGTAACACTGAAGCTTTCTTT	CASSMDGNTEAFF
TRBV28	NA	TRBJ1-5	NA	TGTGCCAGCAGTACCGGACAGTCCTGGGGTCAGCCCCAGCATTTT	CASSTGQSWGQPQHF
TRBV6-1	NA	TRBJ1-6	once	TGTGCCAGCAGTGAAATACCGACTGCAAATAATTCACCCCTCCACTTT	CASSEIPTANNSPLHF
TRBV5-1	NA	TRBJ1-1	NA	TGCGCCAGCAGCTTGATGGAGAACACTGAAGCTTTCTTT	CASSLMENTEAFF
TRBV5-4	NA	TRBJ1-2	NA	TGTGCCAGCAGCCGCGGGGCAGGGGATTATGGCTACACCTTC	CASSRGAGDYGYTF
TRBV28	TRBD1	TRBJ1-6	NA	TGTGCCAGCAGTTTTCAGGGGGCCACATATAATTCACCCCTCCACTTT	CASSFQGATYNSPLHF
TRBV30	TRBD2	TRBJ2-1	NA	TGTGCCCGTGGGGCGGGAGGGCTGGCCTACAATGAGCAGTTCTTC	CARGAGGLAYNEQFF
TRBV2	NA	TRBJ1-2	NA	TGTGCCAGCATCAGCACAAGGGTCTTCCACTATGGCTACACCTTC	CASISTRVFHYGYTF
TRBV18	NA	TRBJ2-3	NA	TGTGCCAGCTCACCACCCCGACAGGCAACCGGATTACTCACAGATACGCAGTATTTT	CASSPPRQATGLLTDTQYF
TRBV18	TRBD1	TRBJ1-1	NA	TGTGCCAGCTCACCACCGAGGACAGGGGGTAGCACTGAAGCTTTCTTT	CASSPPRTGGSTEAFF
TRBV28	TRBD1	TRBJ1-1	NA	TGTGCCAGCAGTGTCCCACAGGGGGTAGGGAACACTGAAGCTTTCTTT	CASSVPQGVGNTEAFF
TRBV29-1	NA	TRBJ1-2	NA	TGCAGCGTCCCGAGGACGGAGAGGTTGGATGGCTACACCTTC	CSVPRTERLDGYTF
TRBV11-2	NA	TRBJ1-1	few	TGTGCCAGCAGCTCGGCGAACACTGAAGCTTTCTTT	CASSSANTEAFF
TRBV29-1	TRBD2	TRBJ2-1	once	TGCAGCGTTGAAGCCGGAGGAGCGGGGGTAGCGGGTGAGCAGTTCTTC	CSVEAGGAGVAGEQFF
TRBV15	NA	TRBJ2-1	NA	TGTGCCACCAGCAGGGCCGGTTCCTTCCCCCTCTTC	CATSRAGSFPLF
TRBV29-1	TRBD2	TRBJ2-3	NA	TGCAGCGTTGACACTAGCGGGAGCACAGATACGCAGTATTTT	CSVDTSGSTDTQYF
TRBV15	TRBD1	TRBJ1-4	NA	TGTGCCACCAGCAGACCAGACAGGGGGATCTACGAAAAACTGTTTTTT	CATSRPDRGIYEKLFF
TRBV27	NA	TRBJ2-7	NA	TGTGCCAGCAGTTCCCCCTACGGAACCCAATACCACGAGCAGTACTTC	CASSSPYGTQYHEQYF
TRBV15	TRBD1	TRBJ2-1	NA	TGTGCCACCAGCAGAGCCCCGGGACAGGGGGTTAATGAGCAGTTCTTC	CATSRAPGQGVNEQFF
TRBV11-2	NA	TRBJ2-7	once	TGTGCCAGCAGCAAACCGGGGCCCCTCACCTACGAGCAGTACTTC	CASSKPGPLTYEQYF
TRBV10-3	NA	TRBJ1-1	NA	TGTGCCATCAGTGATATAGCCCGGGCCCGAGACACTGAAGCTTTCTTT	CAISDIARARDTEAFF
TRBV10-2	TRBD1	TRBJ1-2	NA	TGCGCCAGCAGTGCAACCGGGACAGGGGAAAACTATGGCTACACCTTC	CASSATGTGENYGYTF
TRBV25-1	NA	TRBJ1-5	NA	TGTGCCAGCACGGGGGGCGGCAATCAGCCCCAGCATTTT	CASTGGGNQPQHF
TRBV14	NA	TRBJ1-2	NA	TGTGCCAGCAGCCAAGATCGGCTGCCCAACTATGGCTACACCTTC	CASSQDRLPNYGYTF
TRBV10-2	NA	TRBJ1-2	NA	TGCGCCAGCAGTGCTCGGAGCTATGGCTACACCTTC	CASSARSYGYTF
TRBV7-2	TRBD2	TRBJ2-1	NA	TGTGCCAGCAGCTCGTGGACTAGCCTCAATGAGCAGTTCTTC	CASSSWTSLNEQFF
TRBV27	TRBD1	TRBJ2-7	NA	TGTGCCAGCAGTTTATCGCCAGGGGGAAACTACGAGCAGTACTTC	CASSLSPGGNYEQYF
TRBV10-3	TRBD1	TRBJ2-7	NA	TGTGCCATCAGTGGATCCGGGACAGGGGAATTCCCCTCCTACGAGCAGTACTTC	CAISGSGTGEFPSYEQYF
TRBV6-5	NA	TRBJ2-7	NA	TGTGCCAGCAGTCGGGCCCGCGAAGTAAACTACGAGCAGTACTTC	CASSRAREVNYEQYF
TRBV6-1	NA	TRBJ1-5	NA	TGTGCCAGCACCATCAGGGGTGGGGATCAGCCCCAGCATTTT	CASTIRGGDQPQHF